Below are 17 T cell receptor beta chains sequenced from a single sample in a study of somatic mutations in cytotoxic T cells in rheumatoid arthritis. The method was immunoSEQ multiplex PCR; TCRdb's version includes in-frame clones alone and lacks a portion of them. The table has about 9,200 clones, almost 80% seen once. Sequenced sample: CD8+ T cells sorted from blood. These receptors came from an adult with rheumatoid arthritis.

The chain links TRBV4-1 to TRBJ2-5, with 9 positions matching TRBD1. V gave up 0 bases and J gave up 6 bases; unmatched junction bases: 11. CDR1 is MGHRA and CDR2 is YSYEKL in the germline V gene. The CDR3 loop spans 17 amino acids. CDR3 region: CASSQDDRTGAMKTQYF. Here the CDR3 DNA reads TGCGCCAGCAGCCAAGATGACAGGACAGGGGCAATGAAGACCCAGTACTTC.

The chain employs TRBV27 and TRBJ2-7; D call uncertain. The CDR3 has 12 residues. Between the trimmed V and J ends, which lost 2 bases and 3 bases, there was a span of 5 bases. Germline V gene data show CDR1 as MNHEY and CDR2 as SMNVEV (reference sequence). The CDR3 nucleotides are TGTGCCAGCAGTTTAAAAAACTACGAGCAGTACTTC. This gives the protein CASSLKNYEQYF.

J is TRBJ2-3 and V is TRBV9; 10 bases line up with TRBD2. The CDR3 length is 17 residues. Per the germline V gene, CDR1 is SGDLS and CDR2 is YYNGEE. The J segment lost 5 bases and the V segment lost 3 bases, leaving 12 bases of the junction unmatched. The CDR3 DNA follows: TGTGCCAGCAGCGAGGAGGATTATAGCGGGGGGAAAGATACGCAGTATTTT. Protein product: CASSEEDYSGGKDTQYF.

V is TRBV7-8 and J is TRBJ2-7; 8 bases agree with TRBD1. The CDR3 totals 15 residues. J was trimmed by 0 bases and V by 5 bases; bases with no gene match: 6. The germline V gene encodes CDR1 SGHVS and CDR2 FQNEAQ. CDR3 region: CASSHRQGNSYEQYF. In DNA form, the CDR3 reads TGTGCCAGCAGCCACCGACAGGGGAACTCCTACGAGCAGTACTTC.

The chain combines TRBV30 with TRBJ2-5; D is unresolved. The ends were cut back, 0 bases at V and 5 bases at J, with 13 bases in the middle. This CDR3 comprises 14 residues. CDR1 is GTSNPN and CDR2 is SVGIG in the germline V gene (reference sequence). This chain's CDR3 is CAWSVSGRWETQYF. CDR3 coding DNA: TGTGCCTGGAGTGTTTCGGGTCGGTGGGAGACCCAGTACTTC.

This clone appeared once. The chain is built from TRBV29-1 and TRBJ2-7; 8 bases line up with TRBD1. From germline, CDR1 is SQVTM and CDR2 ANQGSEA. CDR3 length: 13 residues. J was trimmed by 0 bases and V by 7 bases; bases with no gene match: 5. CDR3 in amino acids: CSAGTGDSYEQYF. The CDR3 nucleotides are TGCAGCGCTGGGACAGGTGACTCCTACGAGCAGTACTTC.

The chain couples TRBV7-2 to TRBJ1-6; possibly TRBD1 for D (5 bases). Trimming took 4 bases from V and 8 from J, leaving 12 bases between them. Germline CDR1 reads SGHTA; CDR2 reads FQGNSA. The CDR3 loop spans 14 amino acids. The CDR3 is CASSSGLYYSPLHF. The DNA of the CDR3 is TGTGCCAGCAGCTCGGGACTATACTATTCACCCCTCCACTTT. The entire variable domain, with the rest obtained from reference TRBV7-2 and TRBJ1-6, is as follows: GAGVSQSPSNKVTEKGKDVELRCDPISGHTALYWYRQSLGQGLEFLIYFQGNSAPDKSGLPSDRFSAERTGGSVSTLTIQRTQQEDSAVYLCASSSGLYYSPLHFGNGTRLTVT.

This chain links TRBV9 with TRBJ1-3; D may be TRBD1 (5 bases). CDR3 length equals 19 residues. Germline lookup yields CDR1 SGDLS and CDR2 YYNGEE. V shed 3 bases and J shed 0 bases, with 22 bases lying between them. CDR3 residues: CASSDPSLDTLYSGNTIYF. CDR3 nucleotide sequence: TGTGCCAGCAGCGACCCCTCCCTGGACACCCTATACTCTGGAAACACCATATATTTT.

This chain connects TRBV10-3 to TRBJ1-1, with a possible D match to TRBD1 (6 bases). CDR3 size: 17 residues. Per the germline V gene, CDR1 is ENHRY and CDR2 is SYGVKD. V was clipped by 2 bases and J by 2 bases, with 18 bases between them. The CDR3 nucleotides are TGTGCCATCAGTGAGGTCTACGACAGGAAAAATAACACTGAAGCTTTCTTT. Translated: CAISEVYDRKNNTEAFF.

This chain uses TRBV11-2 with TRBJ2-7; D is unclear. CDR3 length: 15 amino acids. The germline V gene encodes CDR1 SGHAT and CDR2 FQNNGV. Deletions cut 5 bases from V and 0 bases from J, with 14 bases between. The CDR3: CASSLGSYLSYEQYF. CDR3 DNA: TGTGCCAGCAGCCTCGGGTCCTACCTCTCCTACGAGCAGTACTTC.

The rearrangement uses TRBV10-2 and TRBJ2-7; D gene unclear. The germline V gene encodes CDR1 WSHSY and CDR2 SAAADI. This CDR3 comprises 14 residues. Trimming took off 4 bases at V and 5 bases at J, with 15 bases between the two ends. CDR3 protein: CASSAPLAANEQYF. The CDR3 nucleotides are TGCGCCAGCAGTGCCCCGCTGGCCGCGAACGAGCAGTACTTC.

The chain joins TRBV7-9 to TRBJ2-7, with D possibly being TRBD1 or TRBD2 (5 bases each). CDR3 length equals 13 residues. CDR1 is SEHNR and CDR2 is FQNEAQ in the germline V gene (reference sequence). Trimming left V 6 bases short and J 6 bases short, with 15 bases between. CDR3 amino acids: CASRGVAGPEQYF. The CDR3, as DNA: TGTGCCAGCAGGGGGGTTGCCGGGCCCGAGCAGTACTTC. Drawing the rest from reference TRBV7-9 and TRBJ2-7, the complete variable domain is DTGVSQNPRHKITKRGQNVTFRCDPISEHNRLYWYRQTLGQGPEFLTYFQNEAQLEKSRLLSDRFSAERPKGSFSTLEIQRTEQGDSAMYLCASRGVAGPEQYFGPGTRLTVT.

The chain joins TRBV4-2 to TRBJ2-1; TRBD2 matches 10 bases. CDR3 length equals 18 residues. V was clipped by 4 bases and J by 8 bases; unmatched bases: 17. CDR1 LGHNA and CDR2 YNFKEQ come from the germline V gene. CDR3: CASSPLTSGELRLDEQFF. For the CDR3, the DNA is TGTGCCAGCAGCCCGCTTACTAGCGGGGAGCTACGTCTTGATGAGCAGTTCTTC.

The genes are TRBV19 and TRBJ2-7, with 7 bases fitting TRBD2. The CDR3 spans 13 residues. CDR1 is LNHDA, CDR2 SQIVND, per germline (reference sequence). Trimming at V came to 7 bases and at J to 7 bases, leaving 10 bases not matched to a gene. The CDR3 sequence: CASTWGPGREQYF. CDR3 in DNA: TGTGCCAGTACGTGGGGTCCCGGGAGGGAGCAGTACTTC.

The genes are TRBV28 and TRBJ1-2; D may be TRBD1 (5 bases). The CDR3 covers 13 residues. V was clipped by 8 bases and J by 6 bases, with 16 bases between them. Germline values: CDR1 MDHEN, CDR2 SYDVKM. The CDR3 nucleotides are TGTGCCAGCCTTTGGGCCATGGGGCATGGCTACACCTTC. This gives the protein CASLWAMGHGYTF.

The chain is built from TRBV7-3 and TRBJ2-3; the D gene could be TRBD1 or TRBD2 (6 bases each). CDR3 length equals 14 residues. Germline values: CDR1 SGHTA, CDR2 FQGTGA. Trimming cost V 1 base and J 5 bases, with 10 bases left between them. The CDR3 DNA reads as TGTGCCAGCAGCTTAAGGGGGGCCATAGATACGCAGTATTTT. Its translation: CASSLRGAIDTQYF.

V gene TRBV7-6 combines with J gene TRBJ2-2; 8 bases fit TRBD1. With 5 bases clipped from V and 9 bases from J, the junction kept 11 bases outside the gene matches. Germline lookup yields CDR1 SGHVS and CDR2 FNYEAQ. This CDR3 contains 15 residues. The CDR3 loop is CASSPGQGGFRELFF. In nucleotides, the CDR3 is TGTGCCAGCAGCCCCGGACAGGGTGGTTTTCGGGAGCTGTTTTTT.